These 27 T cell receptor beta chains originate from one sample sequenced in a study of T cell responses to AZD1222 COVID-19 vaccine. Data came from immunoSEQ multiplex PCR; TCRdb stores just in-frame clones and leaves some out. This table has 100,000 to 150,000 clones, about 88% appearing once. The source was peripheral blood, collected 28 days after the second AZD1222 dose. These receptors all come from an adult who received the AZD1222 COVID-19 vaccine.

In nucleotides, the CDR3 is TGTGCCAGTAGTCCCGGGGGTTGGAACAATCAGCCCCAGCATTTT. This gives the protein CASSPGGWNNQPQHF. This sequence joins TRBV19 and TRBJ1-5; TRBD1 is a possible D gene (5 bases). CDR1 is LNHDA and CDR2 is SQIVND in the germline V gene (reference sequence). V was shortened by 5 bases and J by 3 bases, with 14 bases between the two germline ends. The CDR3 spans 15 residues.

This clone was seen only once. J is TRBJ2-5 and V is TRBV27, with D perhaps TRBD1 (5 bases). The CDR3 length is 13 residues. Germline CDR1 MNHEY, CDR2 SMNVEV (reference sequence). V gave up 5 bases and J gave up 5 bases, with 12 bases separating them. The CDR3 DNA is TGTGCCAGCAGTCACTCAGGGATGGAGACCCAGTACTTC. Translation: CASSHSGMETQYF.

This chain links TRBV19 with TRBJ2-6; perhaps TRBD1 as D (6 bases). CDR3 length: 18 residues. The germline V and J ends were trimmed by 4 bases and 7 bases, with 23 bases remaining between them. Per germline, CDR1 LNHDA and CDR2 SQIVND (reference sequence). CDR3 DNA: TGTGCCAGTAGTAGGGACAAGGGTTATTCATCTGCTGCCAACGTCCTGACTTTC. Translation gives CASSRDKGYSSAANVLTF.

The chain couples TRBV9 to TRBJ2-7; D possibly corresponds to TRBD2 (6 bases). The CDR3 covers 15 residues. V was shortened by 3 bases and J by 3 bases, with 16 bases between the two germline ends. Germline assignment: CDR1 SGDLS and CDR2 YYNGEE. CDR3 bases: TGTGCCAGCAGCGGGGACGACGGGGGATTCTACGAGCAGTACTTC. Translation gives CASSGDDGGFYEQYF.

As DNA, the CDR3 is TGCGCCAGCAGCCAAGGAAGGGTTGTGAACACTGAAGCTTTCTTT. Its protein is CASSQGRVVNTEAFF. This chain links TRBV4-3 with TRBJ1-1; D not certain. CDR3 length equals 15 residues. The germline gives CDR1 LGHNA, CDR2 YSLEER. Between the trimmed V and J ends, which lost 1 base and 0 bases, there was a span of 9 bases.

This clone was recorded only once. J is TRBJ2-5 and V is TRBV5-6, with 9 positions matching TRBD2. From germline, CDR1 is SGHDT and CDR2 YYEEEE. J lost 7 bases, V lost 4 bases, and 11 bases had no gene match. The CDR3 runs to 15 residues. The CDR3 is CASSTKREALRTQYF. The CDR3 bases are TGTGCCAGCAGCACCAAGCGGGAGGCACTAAGGACCCAGTACTTC.

V usage is TRBV14 and J usage is TRBJ2-7; D is uncertain. This CDR3 has 13 residues. Trimming pared 0 bases from V and 4 bases from J, leaving 7 bases between. The germline V gene encodes CDR1 SGHDN and CDR2 FVKESK. DNA for the CDR3: TGTGCCAGCAGCCAAGATCTTAGGTACGAGCAGTACTTC. Translated: CASSQDLRYEQYF.

The chain uses TRBV11-3 and TRBJ2-5, with 12 bases lining up with TRBD2. The length of the CDR3 is 17 residues. Germline-derived CDR1 and CDR2 are SGHNT and YENEEA. V was clipped by 4 bases and J by 4 bases; unmatched bases: 10. The CDR3 loop reads CASSSAPLAGGRETQYF. CDR3 DNA sequence: TGTGCCAGCAGCTCCGCGCCCCTAGCGGGGGGGCGAGAGACCCAGTACTTC.

This chain uses TRBV7-9 with TRBJ2-1; possibly TRBD1 or TRBD2 for D (5 bases each). The V gene lost 5 bases and the J gene lost 9 bases, with 17 bases spanning the gap. Per the germline V gene, CDR1 is SEHNR and CDR2 is FQNEAQ (reference sequence). The CDR3 has 14 amino acids. CDR3 protein: CASSPVRGSLEQFF. Written as DNA, the CDR3 is TGTGCCAGCAGCCCGGTGAGGGGTAGTCTTGAGCAGTTCTTC.

The rearrangement uses TRBV9 and TRBJ1-1; D unresolved. The CDR3 is 15 residues long. V shed 0 bases and J shed 5 bases, with 14 bases lying between them. Germline V gene sequence: CDR1 SGDLS, CDR2 YYNGEE. The CDR3 DNA reads as TGTGCCAGCAGCGTAGACTGGACGGAGGGTACTGAAGCTTTCTTT. Its translation is CASSVDWTEGTEAFF. Combining the CDR3 with reference TRBV9 and TRBJ1-1 gives the whole variable domain DSGVTQTPKHLITATGQRVTLRCSPRSGDLSVYWYQQSLDQGLQFLIQYYNGEERAKGNILERFSAQQFPDLHSELNLSSLELGDSALYFCASSVDWTEGTEAFFGQGTRLTVV.

The chain is built from TRBV29-1 and TRBJ1-4, with TRBD1 as a possible D gene (5 bases). The CDR3 loop spans 14 amino acids. V was cut by 5 bases and J by 8 bases, with 18 bases left in between. CDR1 SQVTM and CDR2 ANQGSEA come from the germline V gene. CDR3 in DNA: TGCAGCGTTCGGTCCGGGAGGGGAGGCGAAAAACTGTTTTTT. Translating gives CSVRSGRGGEKLFF.

The V and J genes are TRBV7-9 and TRBJ2-5, with TRBD1 matching over 10 bases. V was clipped by 1 base and J by 5 bases; unmatched bases: 7. The CDR3 sequence is 16 residues long. Germline CDR1 is SEHNR and CDR2 is FQNEAQ (reference sequence). The CDR3 DNA follows: TGTGCCAGCAGCTTAGGGGGACAGGGGCCCCCGGAGACCCAGTACTTC. This translates into CASSLGGQGPPETQYF. The full variable domain, rest sourced from reference TRBV7-9 and TRBJ2-5, is DTGVSQNPRHKITKRGQNVTFRCDPISEHNRLYWYRQTLGQGPEFLTYFQNEAQLEKSRLLSDRFSAERPKGSFSTLEIQRTEQGDSAMYLCASSLGGQGPPETQYFGPGTRLLVL.

This clone appeared a single time. V gene TRBV5-4 combines with J gene TRBJ2-7; D remains unclear. Trimming left V 0 bases short and J 6 bases short, with 7 bases between. In germline, CDR1 is SGHNT, CDR2 YYREEE (reference sequence). This CDR3 region has 12 residues. For the CDR3, the DNA is TGTGCCAGCAGCTTGGATTGGTCCGAGCAGTACTTC. Its protein is CASSLDWSEQYF.

CDR3 region: CATSRDRGLGPDNEQFF. DNA of the CDR3: TGTGCCACCAGCCGGGACCGAGGACTAGGGCCCGACAATGAGCAGTTCTTC. The chain is built from TRBV15 and TRBJ2-1; TRBD2 matches at 7 bases. There are 17 residues in the CDR3. Germline lookup yields CDR1 LNHNV and CDR2 YYDKDF (reference sequence). V was clipped by 5 bases and J by 5 bases; unmatched bases: 15. Based on the CDR3 plus reference TRBV15 and TRBJ2-1, the full variable domain is DAMVIQNPRYQVTQFGKPVTLSCSQTLNHNVMYWYQQKSSQAPKLLFHYYDKDFNNEADTPDNFQSRRPNTSFCFLDIRSPGLGDTAMYLCATSRDRGLGPDNEQFFGPGTRLTVL.

This chain connects TRBV12-3 or TRBV12-4 to TRBJ1-4, with TRBD1 identical over 7 bases. J gave up 8 bases and V 8 bases, and 5 bases lay outside the gene matches. The CDR3 extends over 12 amino acids. The CDR3: CASGQAREKLFF. The DNA for the CDR3 is TGTGCCAGCGGACAGGCGAGGGAAAAACTGTTTTTT.

J is TRBJ2-1 and V is TRBV4-2; D uncertain. V lost 0 bases and J 4 bases, leaving 7 bases between the germline ends. The CDR3 is 14 residues long. Germline CDR1 reads LGHNA; CDR2 reads YNFKEQ. CDR3 residues: CASSQDRWYNEQFF. In DNA form, the CDR3 reads TGTGCCAGCAGCCAAGATAGGTGGTACAATGAGCAGTTCTTC.

This chain uses TRBV15 with TRBJ1-2; TRBD1 agrees at 7 bases. Per the germline V gene, CDR1 is LNHNV and CDR2 is YYDKDF (reference sequence). V gave up 7 bases and J gave up 8 bases; unmatched junction bases: 7. This CDR3 spans 12 amino acids. CDR3 residues: CATIGQERGYTF. The CDR3 DNA is TGTGCCACCATAGGACAGGAACGCGGCTACACCTTC.

The chain employs TRBV10-3 and TRBJ2-7, with TRBD2 matching over 13 bases. There are 16 residues in the CDR3. Germline loops: CDR1 ENHRY, CDR2 SYGVKD. The trim removed 2 bases at V and 3 bases at J, leaving 4 bases unmatched. The CDR3 loop is CAISEARTSGSYEQYF. The CDR3, as DNA: TGTGCCATCAGTGAGGCAAGGACTAGCGGGAGCTACGAGCAGTACTTC.

The chain couples TRBV9 to TRBJ2-2; D perhaps matches TRBD1 (7 bases). CDR3 size: 16 residues. Germline CDR1 reads SGDLS; CDR2 reads YYNGEE. The V end was cut by 4 bases, the J end by 4 bases, with 17 bases between. The CDR3, as DNA: TGTGCCAGCAGCCCCCGTTACAGGGGAGGCACCGGGGAGCTGTTTTTT. It specifies CASSPRYRGGTGELFF. The whole variable domain, remainder taken from reference TRBV9 and TRBJ2-2, is DSGVTQTPKHLITATGQRVTLRCSPRSGDLSVYWYQQSLDQGLQFLIQYYNGEERAKGNILERFSAQQFPDLHSELNLSSLELGDSALYFCASSPRYRGGTGELFFGEGSRLTVL.

The chain carries TRBV29-1 and TRBJ1-1, with D hard to call. Trimming removed 0 bases at V and 3 bases at J, with 11 bases between. Germline V gene lookup returns CDR1 SQVTM and CDR2 ANQGSEA. The CDR3 covers 14 residues. The CDR3 loop is CSVEEVKGHTEAFF. In DNA form, the CDR3 reads TGCAGCGTTGAAGAGGTAAAGGGTCACACTGAAGCTTTCTTT.

The V and J genes are TRBV12-3 or TRBV12-4 and TRBJ1-5; D is unclear. Trimming left V 2 bases short and J 9 bases short, with 8 bases between. The CDR3 sequence is 12 residues long. The DNA for the CDR3 is TGTGCCAGCAGTTTAATAGTACCGCCCCAGCATTTT. It is translated as CASSLIVPPQHF.

This clone was seen just once. The V and J genes are TRBV11-3 and TRBJ2-1; possible D gene TRBD1, 6 bases. Between the trimmed V and J ends, which lost 6 bases and 6 bases, there was a span of 15 bases. Germline lookup yields CDR1 SGHNT and CDR2 YENEEA. This CDR3 has 14 amino acids. For the CDR3, the DNA is TGTGCCAGCAGTAGGGGGAAGAACATCAATGAGCAGTTCTTC. Amino acids: CASSRGKNINEQFF.

The rearrangement joins TRBV18 to TRBJ2-3; no firm D call. The germline V gene has CDR1 KGHSH and CDR2 LQKENI. V was trimmed by 3 bases and J by 0 bases, leaving 7 bases between them. The length of the CDR3 is 14 residues. In DNA, the CDR3 is TGTGCCAGCTCACCCCTCACTAGCACAGATACGCAGTATTTT. This sequence encodes CASSPLTSTDTQYF.

V is TRBV9 and J is TRBJ2-3; D perhaps matches TRBD2 (5 bases). Trimming took 3 bases from V and 0 from J, leaving 14 bases between them. This CDR3 is 16 amino acids long. Germline CDR1 reads SGDLS; CDR2 reads YYNGEE. The CDR3 nucleotides are TGTGCCAGCAGCGATTCTAGCAGAATTAGCACAGATACGCAGTATTTT. It codes for CASSDSSRISTDTQYF. Variable domain in full (rest from reference TRBV9 and TRBJ2-3): DSGVTQTPKHLITATGQRVTLRCSPRSGDLSVYWYQQSLDQGLQFLIQYYNGEERAKGNILERFSAQQFPDLHSELNLSSLELGDSALYFCASSDSSRISTDTQYFGPGTRLTVL.

V usage is TRBV7-9 and J usage is TRBJ1-1, with 7 bases aligning to TRBD1. V lost 5 bases and J lost 0; bases outside the gene matches: 6. Germline V gene sequence: CDR1 SEHNR, CDR2 FQNEAQ (reference sequence). The CDR3 consists of 15 residues. DNA of the CDR3: TGTGCCAGCAGCCCAGTCGGGACAGTGAACACTGAAGCTTTCTTT. This sequence encodes CASSPVGTVNTEAFF. The full variable domain, in which reference TRBV7-9 and TRBJ1-1 provide the parts outside the CDR3, is DTGVSQNPRHKITKRGQNVTFRCDPISEHNRLYWYRQTLGQGPEFLTYFQNEAQLEKSRLLSDRFSAERPKGSFSTLEIQRTEQGDSAMYLCASSPVGTVNTEAFFGQGTRLTVV.

The chain combines TRBV15 with TRBJ1-2; D gene uncertain. The length of the CDR3 is 15 residues. Per the germline V gene, CDR1 is LNHNV and CDR2 is YYDKDF (reference sequence). Trimming cost V 1 base and J 1 base, with 10 bases left between them. The CDR3 loop is CATSRVEWGNYGYTF. CDR3 in DNA: TGTGCCACCAGCAGAGTGGAGTGGGGTAACTATGGCTACACCTTC.

J is TRBJ2-7 and V is TRBV12-3 or TRBV12-4, with D possibly being TRBD1 or TRBD2 (5 bases each). This CDR3 region has 12 residues. V dropped 9 bases and J dropped 3 bases, with 12 bases sitting between them. The CDR3 coding sequence is TGTGCCAGTTGCCATGGGGGCTACGAGCAGTACTTC. This encodes CASCHGGYEQYF.